This TCR beta chain originates from a study of identical twins. J was trimmed by 8 bases and V by 6 bases; bases with no gene match: 9. This CDR3 spans 15 amino acids. From germline, CDR1 is SGHVS and CDR2 FQNEAQ. The donor group consisted entirely of healthy Caucasians. TCRdb fed the 5' RACE reads into MiXCR, producing one record per CDR3 protein. This table has some 300,000 distinct CDR3 sequences, 9% to 15% appearing once. Points on this clonotype: Its antigen is unidentified.

Study-level findings and limits: Some out-of-frame alpha sequences were shared by twins, and these showed excess low generation probability. Sequences that were beta out-of-frame showed weaker excess twin sharing. Invariant MAIT and iNKT cells may have partly biased zero-insertion analyses.

These sequences were also reported in another study, on yellow fever vaccine responses in identical twins.

The V and J genes are TRBV7-8 and TRBJ2-4; 11 nucleotides align to TRBD2. The sequence was collected from a woman aged 18-35 years in good health. The sequenced sample was CD8+ T cells sorted from blood. This CDR3 reads CASSETSGRFDIQYF. For the CDR3, the DNA is TGTGCCAGCAGTGAAACTAGCGGGAGATTTGACATTCAGTACTTC.